The 30 T cell receptor beta chains below were found in one sample sequenced in a study of T cell responses to AZD1222 COVID-19 vaccine. Assay used: immunoSEQ multiplex PCR; TCRdb lists only in-frame clones, some missing. Of 100,000 to 140,000 clones listed, under 95% are singletons. The specimen comprised peripheral blood, sampled 28 days after the second AZD1222 dose. These receptors all come from an adult who received the AZD1222 COVID-19 vaccine.

The chain joins TRBV6-5 to TRBJ1-1; TRBD1 matches at 12 bases. The CDR3 totals 14 residues. Germline V CDR1 and CDR2: MNHEY, SVGAGI. The J segment lost 7 bases and the V segment lost 5 bases, leaving 5 bases of the junction unmatched. DNA of the CDR3: TGTGCCAGCAGTACCGGGACAGGGGGCGTTGAAGCTTTCTTT. Translating gives CASSTGTGGVEAFF.

This chain links TRBV28 with TRBJ1-3; D might be TRBD1 (6 bases). The length of the CDR3 is 14 residues. Germline CDR1 MDHEN, CDR2 SYDVKM. Trimming removed 7 bases at V and 1 base at J, with 11 bases between. The CDR3 coding sequence is TGTGCCAGCACTTCAGGGGATTCTGGAAACACCATATATTTT. Protein: CASTSGDSGNTIYF.

This clone occurred once. The chain carries TRBV7-9 and TRBJ1-3; D is possibly TRBD1 (6 bases). CDR1 and CDR2 from the germline V gene are SEHNR and FQNEAQ (reference sequence). V dropped 7 bases and J dropped 1 base, with 14 bases sitting between them. This CDR3 spans 15 amino acids. Written as DNA, the CDR3 is TGTGCCAGCACGCCGCAGGGACAATCTGGAAACACCATATATTTT. Translating gives CASTPQGQSGNTIYF.

The J gene is TRBJ2-7, the V gene TRBV5-4; 8 bases agree with TRBD2. The CDR3 sequence is 15 residues long. Losses at the gene ends were 3 bases for V and 6 bases for J; bases not matched to a gene: 11. Germline loops: CDR1 SGHNT, CDR2 YYREEE (reference sequence). The CDR3 loop reads CASSSPGLGGVEQYF. CDR3 sequence (DNA): TGTGCCAGCAGCTCCCCGGGACTAGGGGGGGTCGAGCAGTACTTC.

The chain couples TRBV9 to TRBJ2-3, with D perhaps TRBD2 (5 bases). CDR1 and CDR2 (germline): SGDLS, YYNGEE. Trimming cost V 0 bases and J 6 bases, with 11 bases left between them. The CDR3 runs 14 residues. The CDR3 loop is CASSVAGRGDTQYF. The CDR3 DNA reads TGTGCCAGCAGCGTAGCCGGCAGAGGGGATACGCAGTATTTT. The full variable domain, with the rest looked up from reference TRBV9 and TRBJ2-3, is DSGVTQTPKHLITATGQRVTLRCSPRSGDLSVYWYQQSLDQGLQFLIQYYNGEERAKGNILERFSAQQFPDLHSELNLSSLELGDSALYFCASSVAGRGDTQYFGPGTRLTVL.

This chain uses TRBV6-1 with TRBJ1-1; no definite D call. Trimming shortened V by 8 bases and J by 1 base, and 5 bases separated the two germline ends. Germline V gives CDR1 MNHNS, CDR2 SASEGT. This CDR3 is 11 amino acids long. CDR3 amino acids: CASLQNTEAFF. Here the CDR3 DNA reads TGTGCCAGCCTACAGAACACTGAAGCTTTCTTT.

The genes are TRBV7-9 and TRBJ2-1; either TRBD1 or TRBD2 may supply D (5 bases each). CDR3 length: 13 amino acids. V was shortened by 6 bases and J by 10 bases, with 16 bases between the two germline ends. Germline V gene sequence: CDR1 SEHNR, CDR2 FQNEAQ (reference sequence). The CDR3 DNA reads as TGTGCCAGCAGGTCAACACCCGGGACCGAGCAGTTCTTC. It is translated as CASRSTPGTEQFF.

The DNA of the CDR3 is TGTGCCAGCAGCACCCCCCATCGGGCAGGCTACAATGAGCAGTTCTTC. Its translation is CASSTPHRAGYNEQFF. The V and J genes are TRBV5-6 and TRBJ2-1; D gene ambiguous. The CDR3 length is 16 residues. V gave up 4 bases and J gave up 3 bases, with 17 bases separating them. Germline V gene lookup returns CDR1 SGHDT and CDR2 YYEEEE.

This chain joins TRBV6-5 and TRBJ1-1; 9 bases agree with TRBD1. CDR1 is MNHEY, CDR2 SVGAGI, per germline. The CDR3 is 14 residues long. With V trimmed by 6 bases and J by 3 bases, 5 bases remained unmatched. The CDR3 here is CASRPGQGYTEAFF. The CDR3 nucleotides read TGTGCCAGCAGACCGGGACAGGGTTACACTGAAGCTTTCTTT.

This clone showed up just a few times. The chain combines TRBV19 with TRBJ1-5; D remains ambiguous. The CDR3 is 16 amino acids. Germline CDR1 and CDR2: LNHDA and SQIVND (reference sequence). The V and J ends lost 1 base and 2 bases respectively, with 12 bases between them. The CDR3 loop is CASSIGGFRGNQPQHF. CDR3 coding DNA: TGTGCCAGTAGTATAGGTGGGTTTAGGGGCAATCAGCCCCAGCATTTT.

The V and J genes are TRBV20-1 and TRBJ1-2; D gene ambiguous. This CDR3 has 11 residues. Germline CDR1 DFQATT, CDR2 SNEGSKA (reference sequence). Between the trimmed V and J ends, which lost 6 bases and 8 bases, there was a span of 13 bases. Written as DNA, the CDR3 is TGCAGTGCGCCGGAGGGCCCGGGCTACACCTTC. This sequence encodes CSAPEGPGYTF.

The chain carries TRBV6-2 or TRBV6-3 and TRBJ2-5; 10 bases fit TRBD2. From germline, CDR1 is MNHEY and CDR2 SVGEGT. Trimming cost V 2 bases and J 4 bases; bases outside gene matches: 10. This CDR3 comprises 17 residues. The CDR3 sequence is CASSYVPAGGPRETQYF. The CDR3 nucleotides are TGTGCCAGCAGTTACGTGCCAGCGGGAGGGCCTAGAGAGACCCAGTACTTC.

This chain joins TRBV5-1 and TRBJ2-7; 8 bases are a match to TRBD1. The CDR3 is 16 residues long. Per the germline V gene, CDR1 is SGHRS and CDR2 is YFSETQ. V was clipped by 4 bases and J by 9 bases; unmatched bases: 18. Written as DNA, the CDR3 is TGCGCCAGCAGCCCGGATACCGGGACAGGTTTCGTCGGGCAGTACTTC. This encodes CASSPDTGTGFVGQYF.

The chain carries TRBV7-9 and TRBJ1-2; TRBD1 might be the D (6 bases). CDR1 is SEHNR, CDR2 FQNEAQ, per germline (reference sequence). Between the trimmed V and J ends, which lost 7 bases and 2 bases, there was a span of 20 bases. CDR3 size: 16 residues. This chain's CDR3 is CASTLVEDSANYGYTF. CDR3 sequence (DNA): TGTGCCAGCACCCTAGTGGAGGACAGCGCGAACTATGGCTACACCTTC.

The gene calls are TRBV11-3 and TRBJ1-2; 7 nucleotides align to TRBD1. Germline lookup yields CDR1 SGHNT and CDR2 YENEEA. The CDR3 is made up of 12 amino acids. V was pared by 5 bases and J by 8 bases, with 5 bases of the junction left unmatched. CDR3 loop: CASSQGGAGYTF. The CDR3 DNA follows: TGTGCCAGCAGCCAGGGGGGGGCCGGCTACACCTTC.

The chain is built from TRBV5-4 and TRBJ1-1; D remains unclear. Germline CDR1 reads SGHNT; CDR2 reads YYREEE (reference sequence). V gave up 6 bases and J gave up 2 bases, with 14 bases separating them. There are 14 residues in the CDR3. Here the CDR3 reads CASTSGGHNTEAFF. DNA for the CDR3: TGTGCCAGCACCTCGGGAGGGCATAACACTGAAGCTTTCTTT. The complete variable domain, with remaining parts taken from reference TRBV5-4 and TRBJ1-1, reads ETGVTQSPTHLIKTRGQQVTLRCSSQSGHNTVSWYQQALGQGPQFIFQYYREEENGRGNFPPRFSGLQFPNYSSELNVNALELDDSALYLCASTSGGHNTEAFFGQGTRLTVV.

This clone was picked up a small number of times. This chain links TRBV4-1 with TRBJ2-7, with 9 bases that match TRBD2. This CDR3 is 16 amino acids long. CDR1 and CDR2 (germline): MGHRA, YSYEKL. The V gene end was trimmed by 1 base and the J gene end by 3 bases; junction bases not matched to a gene: 7. CDR3 sequence (DNA): TGCGCCAGCAGCCAAGCTTCTAGCGGGGTAGGCTACGAGCAGTACTTC. Protein sequence: CASSQASSGVGYEQYF.

This chain links TRBV27 with TRBJ2-1; 10 nucleotides agree with TRBD2. CDR3 length: 16 amino acids. V was clipped by 3 bases and J by 6 bases; unmatched bases: 8. In germline, CDR1 is MNHEY, CDR2 SMNVEV (reference sequence). The CDR3 nucleotides are TGTGCCAGCAGTTTGCTAGCGGGGGCCAGTACCAATGAGCAGTTCTTC. Encoded protein: CASSLLAGASTNEQFF.

This chain uses TRBV7-9 with TRBJ2-1; the match to TRBD2 covers 16 bases. V trimming: 3 bases; J trimming: 9 bases; junction bases outside the gene matches: 2. Germline V gene sequence: CDR1 SEHNR, CDR2 FQNEAQ (reference sequence). The CDR3 spans 15 residues. The CDR3 region has the DNA TGTGCCAGCAGCTTGGGACTAGCGGGAGGGTTTGAGCAGTTCTTC. Residues: CASSLGLAGGFEQFF.

The chain couples TRBV5-1 to TRBJ1-6, with D unresolved. Deletions cut 0 bases from V and 10 bases from J, with 14 bases between. CDR1 SGHRS and CDR2 YFSETQ come from the germline V gene. The CDR3 length is 15 residues. CDR3 amino acids: CASSLDGSALSPLHF. The CDR3 nucleotides read TGCGCCAGCAGCTTGGATGGCAGCGCGTTGTCACCCCTCCACTTT.

CDR3 DNA sequence: TGCGCCAGCTCGCCAGGGCTGGGGAATGAGCAGTTCTTC. It codes for CASSPGLGNEQFF. The genes are TRBV5-1 and TRBJ2-1; possibly TRBD1 for D (5 bases). The CDR3 is made up of 13 amino acids. Germline CDR1 is SGHRS and CDR2 is YFSETQ. Trimming took 7 bases from V and 7 from J, leaving 15 bases between them. The variable domain in full, with the rest retrieved from reference TRBV5-1 and TRBJ2-1, is KAGVTQTPRYLIKTRGQQVTLSCSPISGHRSVSWYQQTPGQGLQFLFEYFSETQRNKGNFPGRFSGRQFSNSRSEMNVSTLELGDSALYLCASSPGLGNEQFFGPGTRLTVL.

The chain combines TRBV7-6 with TRBJ2-3, with 7 bases lining up with TRBD2. Germline values: CDR1 SGHVS, CDR2 FNYEAQ. The CDR3 sequence is 16 residues long. The V gene end was trimmed by 5 bases and the J gene end by 7 bases; junction bases not matched to a gene: 15. CDR3 protein: CASSALEGGVRNTQYF. The CDR3 DNA reads as TGTGCCAGCAGCGCACTAGAGGGAGGGGTTCGGAATACGCAGTATTTT.

The J gene is TRBJ2-7, the V gene TRBV19; D call uncertain. The V gene's germline CDR1 is LNHDA and CDR2 SQIVND (reference sequence). V lost 3 bases to trimming and J lost 0 bases, with 6 bases between them. The CDR3 sequence is 13 residues long. CDR3 loop: CASSIGNSYEQYF. The DNA of the CDR3 is TGTGCCAGTAGTATCGGCAACTCCTACGAGCAGTACTTC. Based on the CDR3 plus reference TRBV19 and TRBJ2-7, the full variable domain is DGGITQSPKYLFRKEGQNVTLSCEQNLNHDAMYWYRQDPGQGLRLIYYSQIVNDFQKGDIAEGYSVSREKKESFPLTVTSAQKNPTAFYLCASSIGNSYEQYFGPGTRLTVT.

V is TRBV18 and J is TRBJ1-2, with a weak D call TRBD1 (5 bases). The germline gives CDR1 KGHSH, CDR2 LQKENI. The CDR3 has 15 residues. Trimming left V 1 base short and J 6 bases short, with 15 bases between. CDR3 in amino acids: CASSPLASRGDGYTF. The CDR3 coding sequence is TGTGCCAGCTCACCACTCGCCTCGAGGGGAGATGGCTACACCTTC. The full variable domain, rest sourced from reference TRBV18 and TRBJ1-2, is NAGVMQNPRHLVRRRGQEARLRCSPMKGHSHVYWYRQLPEEGLKFMVYLQKENIIDESGMPKERFSAEFPKEGPSILRIQQVVRGDSAAYFCASSPLASRGDGYTFGSGTRLTVV.

The gene calls are TRBV25-1 and TRBJ2-5; D may correspond to TRBD1 or TRBD2 (5 bases each). Germline values: CDR1 MGHDK, CDR2 SYGVNS. The CDR3 length is 17 residues. The germline V and J ends were trimmed by 0 bases and 5 bases, with 19 bases remaining between them. The CDR3 loop reads CASSEYGDSLWEETQYF. CDR3 coding DNA: TGTGCCAGCAGTGAATATGGCGACAGCCTCTGGGAGGAGACCCAGTACTTC.

The J gene is TRBJ1-6, the V gene TRBV7-8; possibly TRBD1 for D (5 bases). The CDR3 sequence is 16 residues long. The germline gives CDR1 SGHVS, CDR2 FQNEAQ. V was cut by 4 bases and J by 0 bases, with 10 bases left in between. Here the CDR3 DNA reads TGTGCCAGCAGCTCAGGGACCAGCTCCTATAATTCACCCCTCCACTTT. Translation gives CASSSGTSSYNSPLHF.

The gene calls are TRBV27 and TRBJ2-1, with TRBD2 matching over 10 bases. After removal of 5 bases from V and 4 bases from J, the junction contained 11 bases not matched to a gene. The CDR3 is made up of 17 amino acids. The germline V gene encodes CDR1 MNHEY and CDR2 SMNVEV (reference sequence). The CDR3 DNA is TGTGCCAGCAGTCCCGCCCGCCCAGCGGGAGGGTACAATGAGCAGTTCTTC. Amino acid sequence: CASSPARPAGGYNEQFF.

The chain recombines TRBV19 with TRBJ2-7; 8 bases agree with TRBD2. In germline, CDR1 is LNHDA, CDR2 SQIVND (reference sequence). Trimming at V came to 2 bases and at J to 3 bases, leaving 6 bases not matched to a gene. CDR3 length: 15 amino acids. CDR3: CASSIRRGEGYEQYF. CDR3 DNA: TGTGCCAGTAGTATAAGGCGGGGGGAGGGCTACGAGCAGTACTTC. Based on the CDR3 plus reference TRBV19 and TRBJ2-7, the full variable domain is DGGITQSPKYLFRKEGQNVTLSCEQNLNHDAMYWYRQDPGQGLRLIYYSQIVNDFQKGDIAEGYSVSREKKESFPLTVTSAQKNPTAFYLCASSIRRGEGYEQYFGPGTRLTVT.

The DNA for the CDR3 is TGTGCCAGCAGCTTAGGGGATCGGGTGTTTCAGCCCCAGCATTTT. It specifies CASSLGDRVFQPQHF. The chain joins TRBV7-2 to TRBJ1-5; the D is unclear. V dropped 1 base and J dropped 6 bases, with 13 bases sitting between them. CDR1 and CDR2 from the germline V gene are SGHTA and FQGNSA. The CDR3 runs to 15 residues.

Written as DNA, the CDR3 is TGTGCCAGCTCACCACAAGGCGGCACACTGAACACTGAAGCTTTCTTT. Its protein is CASSPQGGTLNTEAFF. This chain joins TRBV18 and TRBJ1-1; D gene unclear. Germline CDR1 and CDR2: KGHSH and LQKENI. Trimming took off 1 base at V and 0 bases at J, with 12 bases between the two ends. The CDR3 consists of 16 residues.